The clone carrying this T cell receptor (beta chain) was seen ten or more times. As yet, its antigen is unknown. TCR beta VDJ and CDR3 were profiled, and genomic DNA was the template. From the reads, TCRdb called clonotypes with MiXCR, one entry per CDR3 protein. The table has about 120,000 distinct CDR3 sequences, about 40% seen once. This sample was taken from a study of CD8+CD57+ T cells in acquired aplastic anemia. At the level of the study: The study obtained an average of around 3.4 ug of DNA from sorted CD4+ and CD8+ cells.

Patients picked for sequencing had shown CD8+CD57+ cell expansion detected by flow cytometry. There were no patients without severe acquired aplastic anemia. Study outcomes and limitations: Comparison of patients with controls identified about 27 shared CD8+ CDR3 sequences.

V shed 7 bases and J 1 base; nucleotides not matched to a gene: 7. The length of the CDR3 is 15 residues. The genes are TRBV12-3 or TRBV12-4 and TRBJ1-5; the match to TRBD1 covers 7 bases. The source of this sequence is a human donor with aplastic anemia. Sequences were obtained from sorted CD4+, CD8+, or CD8+CD57+ T cells (not recorded which) from PBMCs. CDR3 loop: CASTNRGGSNQPQHF. In DNA, the CDR3 is TGTGCCAGCACCAACAGGGGTGGCAGCAATCAGCCCCAGCATTTT.